The 17 T cell receptor beta chains listed next were all sequenced from one sample in a study of T-cell reconstitution after alpha-beta-depleted transplantation in children (TCRdb year 2016). Libraries were constructed by PCR. Sequencer: Illumina HiSeq 2500. To normalize quantification of the TCRbeta repertoire, the TCR libraries were built with molecular barcoding that relied on unique molecular identifiers. TCRdb reprocessing: public reads trimmed at Q25 with fastp, clones called with MiXCR, in-frame beta chains kept. Entries that share a CDR3 protein sequence are merged under the most common genes and DNA. The sample yields about 610,000 distinct CDR3 sequences; roughly 10% were counted once. Clones ranked in the top ten supply about 4% of the sample. The sequences come from PBMCs from the stem cell graft donor, collected from the stem cell graft. Source of these receptors: a human donor who donated a stem cell graft to a child with acute myeloid leukemia.

This clonotype turned up a few times. V gene TRBV5-1 combines with J gene TRBJ2-6; D remains ambiguous. Germline V CDR1 and CDR2: SGHRS, YFSETQ. V was clipped by 3 bases and J by 0 bases, with 13 bases between them. This CDR3 contains 17 residues. The CDR3 coding sequence is TGCGCCAGCAGCTCCTCTAAGATCAACTCTGGGGCCAACGTCCTGACTTTC. It is translated as CASSSSKINSGANVLTF.

The gene calls are TRBV4-2 and TRBJ2-1; 7 positions match TRBD2. CDR3 size: 17 residues. V was pared by 0 bases and J by 7 bases, with 12 bases of the junction left unmatched. Germline V CDR1 and CDR2: LGHNA, YNFKEQ. The CDR3 nucleotides read TGTGCCAGCAGCCAAGAAGGCGGGGGTACTCTAGAGAATGAGCAGTTCTTC. This codes for CASSQEGGGTLENEQFF.

The V and J genes are TRBV5-1 and TRBJ2-1; D remains ambiguous. The V gene's germline CDR1 is SGHRS and CDR2 YFSETQ. The CDR3 is made up of 14 amino acids. V was trimmed by 6 bases and J by 5 bases, leaving 15 bases between them. The CDR3 protein is CASTPLRFDNEQFF. As DNA, the CDR3 is TGCGCCAGCACCCCTCTAAGGTTCGACAATGAGCAGTTCTTC.

This clonotype was detected a few times. CDR3 nucleotide sequence: TGTGCCAGCAGTTTACGACAGGGGTGGACCAAAAACATTCAGTACTTC. As protein: CASSLRQGWTKNIQYF. The chain uses TRBV12-3 or TRBV12-4 and TRBJ2-4; 8 bases map to TRBD1. CDR3 size: 16 residues. Unmatched junction bases numbered 5, after V lost 2 bases and J lost 2 bases.

This chain connects TRBV6-2 or TRBV6-3 to TRBJ2-7; D is ambiguous. The V and J ends lost 0 bases and 7 bases respectively, with 25 bases between them. This CDR3 spans 18 amino acids. The germline V gene encodes CDR1 MNHEY and CDR2 SVGEGT. CDR3 nucleotide sequence: TGTGCCAGCAGTTACTCGGTTATTGAAGGACGGAACTGGGGAGAGCAGTACTTC. It translates to CASSYSVIEGRNWGEQYF.

This CDR3 is CASRSAGVRGDNEQFF. The CDR3 DNA sequence: TGTGCCAGCAGAAGTGCGGGAGTACGTGGGGACAATGAGCAGTTCTTC. The rearrangement joins TRBV27 to TRBJ2-1; 7 bases fit TRBD2. The CDR3 spans 16 residues. Trimming at V came to 6 bases and at J to 5 bases, leaving 13 bases not matched to a gene. CDR1 and CDR2 from the germline V gene are MNHEY and SMNVEV (reference sequence).

This clonotype has at least ten counts. V gene TRBV12-3 or TRBV12-4 combines with J gene TRBJ1-2; 8 bases match TRBD1. V lost 2 bases, J lost 6 bases, and 14 bases stayed unmatched. The CDR3 has 17 amino acids. The CDR3 is CASSLLPGGIFYDGYTF. CDR3 bases: TGTGCCAGCAGTTTACTGCCAGGGGGCATTTTCTACGATGGCTACACCTTC.

This clonotype was detected many times. The chain joins TRBV4-3 to TRBJ2-1; no clear D gene. This CDR3 has 15 amino acids. V lost 0 bases, J lost 3 bases, and 9 bases lay in between. Germline CDR1 is LGHNA and CDR2 is YSLEER. This CDR3 is CASSQDIGYYNEQFF. DNA for the CDR3: TGCGCCAGCAGCCAAGATATCGGCTACTACAATGAGCAGTTCTTC.

There are a few counts of this clonotype. The J gene is TRBJ1-5, the V gene TRBV12-3 or TRBV12-4, with TRBD1 identical over 9 bases. This CDR3 is built from 17 residues. V lost 6 bases and J lost 0; bases outside the gene matches: 9. The CDR3 region has the DNA TGTGCCAGCAGATATACAGGGGGCGTAGTTAGCAATCAGCCCCAGCATTTT. It translates to CASRYTGGVVSNQPQHF.

This clonotype was recorded many times. The rearrangement uses TRBV2 and TRBJ2-3; D is perhaps TRBD1 or TRBD2 (5 bases each). V lost 6 bases to trimming and J lost 3 bases, with 13 bases between them. Germline lookup yields CDR1 SNHLY and CDR2 FYNNEI. The CDR3 sequence is 14 residues long. The CDR3 DNA reads as TGTGCCAGCAGGGGGGACGTGGGAACAGATACGCAGTATTTT. Translating it yields CASRGDVGTDTQYF.

The J gene is TRBJ2-5, the V gene TRBV5-5; the D is unclear. Germline values: CDR1 SGHKS, CDR2 YYEKEE (reference sequence). CDR3 size: 14 residues. Trimming shortened V by 0 bases and J by 4 bases, and 10 bases separated the two germline ends. This chain's CDR3 is CASSLGLNRETQYF. The DNA of the CDR3 is TGTGCCAGCAGCTTGGGCCTGAACCGAGAGACCCAGTACTTC.

In its sample, this clonotype was seen a few times. The CDR3 region is CSARIGLVTAEQYF. The CDR3 coding sequence is TGCAGTGCTAGAATCGGACTAGTTACCGCCGAGCAGTACTTC. This chain links TRBV20-1 with TRBJ2-7; 7 bases align to TRBD2. Germline CDR1 DFQATT, CDR2 SNEGSKA (reference sequence). V gave up 2 bases and J gave up 6 bases; unmatched junction bases: 10. The CDR3 is made up of 14 amino acids.

This clonotype showed up just a few times. The chain uses TRBV7-9 and TRBJ1-5, with D tentatively TRBD1 (5 bases). The ends were cut back, 5 bases at V and 5 bases at J, with 16 bases in the middle. Germline-derived CDR1 and CDR2 are SEHNR and FQNEAQ (reference sequence). There are 15 residues in the CDR3. The CDR3 coding sequence is TGTGCCAGCAGCCCGTCAGGGAAAGGCGATCAGCCCCAGCATTTT. It specifies CASSPSGKGDQPQHF.

The chain carries TRBV5-5 and TRBJ2-7; 13 bases are shared with TRBD2. Germline CDR1 SGHKS, CDR2 YYEKEE (reference sequence). The CDR3 has 15 amino acids. V was clipped by 3 bases and J by 4 bases; unmatched bases: 4. CDR3 in DNA: TGTGCCAGCAGCTGGACTAGCGGGAGTCTGTACGAGCAGTACTTC. This gives the protein CASSWTSGSLYEQYF.

The chain uses TRBV30 and TRBJ2-6, with unresolved D. V was clipped by 8 bases and J by 4 bases, with 6 bases between them. The CDR3 loop spans 11 amino acids. Germline assignment: CDR1 GTSNPN and CDR2 SVGIG (reference sequence). CDR3 nucleotide sequence: TGTGCCCGACAAGGGGCCAACGTCCTGACTTTC. This gives the protein CARQGANVLTF.

The CDR3 sequence: CASRLKGGCYF. Here the CDR3 DNA reads TGTGCCAGCAGGCTTAAGGGTGGATGTTACTTC. J is TRBJ2-7 and V is TRBV12-3 or TRBV12-4; D unclear. V was clipped by 6 bases and J by 13 bases, with 16 bases between them. CDR3 size: 11 residues.

This clonotype was seen at least ten times. The rearrangement joins TRBV12-3 or TRBV12-4 to TRBJ1-1; maybe TRBD1 (5 bases). Deletions cut 6 bases from V and 0 bases from J, with 14 bases between. The CDR3 has 15 residues. CDR3 coding DNA: TGTGCCAGCAGCCCTGGGGGGGGTCTGAACACTGAAGCTTTCTTT. Its protein is CASSPGGGLNTEAFF.